These 26 T cell receptor beta chains came from one sample sequenced in a study of CD8 T cells in Susac syndrome. RNA totalling roughly 0.45 to 1 ug underwent reverse transcription with random hexamers. From the immunoSEQ multiplex PCR reads, TCRdb called clonotypes with MiXCR, one entry per CDR3 protein. The sample consists of about 440,000 distinct CDR3 sequences, 75% to 90% of them appearing once. The sequenced material came from CD8+ T cells from PBMCs. These TCRs come from a human donor with multiple sclerosis.

CDR3 sequence reads: CASSQVGLVSYNEQFF. CDR3 nucleotides: TGCGCCAGCAGCCAAGTAGGTCTGGTTAGCTACAATGAGCAGTTCTTC. This chain connects TRBV4-1 to TRBJ2-1; no definite D call. The V gene's germline CDR1 is MGHRA and CDR2 YSYEKL. This CDR3 has 16 amino acids. V was clipped by 1 base and J by 3 bases, with 13 bases between them.

The chain combines TRBV19 with TRBJ1-2; D gene unclear. The CDR3 totals 13 residues. The germline gives CDR1 LNHDA, CDR2 SQIVND (reference sequence). With 2 bases removed from V and 2 bases from J, the gap between germline ends came to 6 bases. CDR3 bases: TGTGCCAGTAGTATAATCCCAAACTATGGCTACACCTTC. This translates into CASSIIPNYGYTF.

The V call is TRBV28, the J call TRBJ1-5; 9 nucleotides align to TRBD1. Germline loops: CDR1 MDHEN, CDR2 SYDVKM. CDR3 size: 14 residues. Trimming at V came to 7 bases and at J to 7 bases, leaving 8 bases not matched to a gene. The CDR3 DNA is TGTGCCAGCACAATCGACAGGGGGTGGCAGCCCCAGCATTTT. The encoded protein is CASTIDRGWQPQHF. Variable domain in full (rest from reference TRBV28 and TRBJ1-5): DVKVTQSSRYLVKRTGEKVFLECVQDMDHENMFWYRQDPGLGLRLIYFSYDVKMKEKGDIPEGYSVSREKKERFSLILESASTNQTSMYLCASTIDRGWQPQHFGDGTRLSIL.

J is TRBJ2-2 and V is TRBV5-6, with D perhaps matching TRBD2 (6 bases). V lost 3 bases and J 0 bases, leaving 15 bases between the germline ends. This CDR3 comprises 17 residues. CDR1 is SGHDT and CDR2 is YYEEEE in the germline V gene. DNA for the CDR3: TGTGCCAGCAGCTCCATGGAGGAGGGGACGAACACCGGGGAGCTGTTTTTT. Translating gives CASSSMEEGTNTGELFF.

This clonotype was recorded only once. The chain has TRBV11-2 and TRBJ2-3; D may correspond to TRBD1 or TRBD2 (5 bases each). The germline CDR1 and CDR2 sequences are SGHAT and FQNNGV. V lost 8 bases, J lost 5 bases, and 11 bases lay in between. The CDR3 contains 12 residues. The CDR3 sequence is CASGGTQDTQYF. The DNA for the CDR3 is TGTGCCAGCGGGGGAACTCAAGATACGCAGTATTTT.

The chain links TRBV3-1 to TRBJ1-3; no clear D gene. The V gene's germline CDR1 is LGHDT and CDR2 YNNKEL (reference sequence). Trimming pared 0 bases from V and 3 bases from J, leaving 15 bases between. The CDR3 has 17 amino acids. CDR3 sequence reads: CASSQDSETAIGNTIYF. CDR3 nucleotides: TGTGCCAGCAGCCAAGATTCTGAGACGGCGATTGGAAACACCATATATTTT.

The rearrangement links TRBV6-1 to TRBJ2-3; 12 bases are shared with TRBD2. The CDR3 is 16 amino acids. Germline assignment: CDR1 MNHNS and CDR2 SASEGT. V was pared by 6 bases and J by 2 bases, with 6 bases of the junction left unmatched. The CDR3 region has the DNA TGTGCCAGCAGGACTAGCGGGGGCCTGTACACAGATACGCAGTATTTT. This encodes CASRTSGGLYTDTQYF.

The chain couples TRBV5-1 to TRBJ2-5; D is unresolved. This CDR3 has 14 amino acids. Germline values: CDR1 SGHRS, CDR2 YFSETQ. The V and J ends lost 3 bases and 0 bases respectively, with 9 bases between them. The CDR3 nucleotides are TGCGCCAGCAGCTCCTCAGAAAACCAAGAGACCCAGTACTTC. It encodes CASSSSENQETQYF.

CDR3 region: CASSLDSYTEAFF. DNA of the CDR3: TGTGCCAGCAGCTTAGACAGTTACACTGAAGCTTTCTTT. This chain connects TRBV7-9 to TRBJ1-1; D gene ambiguous. This CDR3 is 13 amino acids long. Trimming shortened V by 1 base and J by 3 bases, and 6 bases separated the two germline ends. Germline CDR1 SEHNR, CDR2 FQNEAQ (reference sequence).

CDR3 coding DNA: TGTGCCAGCAGTCTTAGGGGACAGGGGACTACAGATACGCAGTATTTT. This translates into CASSLRGQGTTDTQYF. The chain joins TRBV6-1 to TRBJ2-3; 10 bases fit TRBD1. The CDR3 extends over 16 amino acids. V shed 5 bases, J shed 3 bases, and the junction held 8 bases outside the gene matches. Germline CDR1 is MNHNS and CDR2 is SASEGT.

The chain recombines TRBV30 with TRBJ2-7; no clear D. This CDR3 is built from 12 residues. V was clipped by 4 bases and J by 0 bases, with 7 bases between them. Germline V gene lookup returns CDR1 GTSNPN and CDR2 SVGIG (reference sequence). CDR3 DNA: TGTGCCTGGAATTCGCCCTCCTACGAGCAGTACTTC. Translated: CAWNSPSYEQYF.

The gene calls are TRBV27 and TRBJ1-1; TRBD1 is a possible D gene (6 bases). This CDR3 region has 16 residues. Germline assignment: CDR1 MNHEY and CDR2 SMNVEV (reference sequence). V lost 2 bases and J 0 bases, leaving 13 bases between the germline ends. As DNA, the CDR3 is TGTGCCAGCAGTTTACACCCGGACAGAGTGAACACTGAAGCTTTCTTT. It specifies CASSLHPDRVNTEAFF.

This chain joins TRBV12-5 and TRBJ2-7; 10 bases agree with TRBD2. The germline gives CDR1 LGHNT, CDR2 FRNRAP. The length of the CDR3 is 16 residues. J gave up 3 bases and V 2 bases, and 7 bases lay outside the gene matches. CDR3 region: CASGLPPPSGSYEQYF. The CDR3 coding sequence is TGTGCTAGTGGTTTGCCCCCGCCTAGCGGGAGCTACGAGCAGTACTTC.

This clonotype has a handful of counts. This chain uses TRBV14 with TRBJ1-1; 8 nucleotides agree with TRBD1. The CDR3 totals 13 residues. The germline V gene has CDR1 SGHDN and CDR2 FVKESK. V was pared by 4 bases and J by 6 bases, with 4 bases of the junction left unmatched. The CDR3 region has the DNA TGTGCCAGCAGCCCACAGGGGGGGGCTGAAGCTTTCTTT. It is translated as CASSPQGGAEAFF.

This chain joins TRBV2 and TRBJ2-1, with D unresolved. V shed 4 bases and J shed 4 bases, with 8 bases lying between them. The CDR3 has 13 residues. Germline V gene data show CDR1 as SNHLY and CDR2 as FYNNEI. The CDR3, as DNA: TGTGCCAGCAGTGGACGCCTATACAATGAGCAGTTCTTC. Translated: CASSGRLYNEQFF. Variable domain in full (rest from reference TRBV2 and TRBJ2-1): EPEVTQTPSHQVTQMGQEVILRCVPISNHLYFYWYRQILGQKVEFLVSFYNNEISEKSEIFDDQFSVERPDGSNFTLKIRSTKLEDSAMYFCASSGRLYNEQFFGPGTRLTVL.

The genes are TRBV7-2 and TRBJ2-5; TRBD1 matches 7 bases. J was trimmed by 5 bases and V by 5 bases; bases with no gene match: 23. The CDR3 runs to 19 residues. CDR1 SGHTA and CDR2 FQGNSA come from the germline V gene. CDR3 protein: CASSPYRGLGEEGWETQYF. In nucleotides, the CDR3 is TGTGCCAGCAGCCCCTACAGGGGTTTGGGGGAAGAGGGGTGGGAGACCCAGTACTTC.

The gene calls are TRBV4-1 and TRBJ2-7; no reliable D call. CDR1 is MGHRA, CDR2 YSYEKL, per germline. Trimming removed 0 bases from V and 2 bases from J, with 14 bases in between. The CDR3 totals 16 residues. CDR3 protein: CASSQEGPPPTYEQYF. CDR3 DNA sequence: TGCGCCAGCAGCCAAGAAGGACCGCCGCCGACCTACGAGCAGTACTTC.

This rearrangement joins TRBV20-1 to TRBJ2-1; possible D gene TRBD1, 6 bases. V lost 0 bases and J 3 bases, leaving 12 bases between the germline ends. This CDR3 region has 15 residues. CDR1 and CDR2 from the germline V gene are DFQATT and SNEGSKA (reference sequence). The CDR3 region has the DNA TGCAGTGCTAGAGATGACAGGTCGGGCTACAATGAGCAGTTCTTC. It encodes CSARDDRSGYNEQFF.

This clonotype was seen only once. The J gene is TRBJ1-5, the V gene TRBV16, with D unresolved. The CDR3 is made up of 13 amino acids. Germline V lookup: CDR1 KGHSY, CDR2 FQNENV. Trimming took 7 bases from V and 7 from J, leaving 14 bases between them. The CDR3 sequence: CASTPGDNQPQHF. CDR3 sequence (DNA): TGTGCCAGCACCCCTGGGGATAACCAGCCCCAGCATTTT.

The table lists this clonotype with a few counts. J is TRBJ2-1 and V is TRBV24-1; D could derive from TRBD1 or TRBD2 (5 bases each). Per the germline V gene, CDR1 is KGHDR and CDR2 is SFDVKD. The V end was cut by 10 bases, the J end by 9 bases, with 18 bases between. The CDR3 is 13 amino acids. The CDR3 is CATAPGPEREQFF. The CDR3 DNA reads as TGTGCCACAGCACCGGGACCCGAACGTGAGCAGTTCTTC.

CDR3 DNA sequence: TGTGCCAGCAGCTTACTTTACGGGGGAATCTACGAGCAGTACTTC. Protein: CASSLLYGGIYEQYF. The V gene is TRBV11-2, the J gene TRBJ2-7; D may be TRBD2 (6 bases). The germline V gene has CDR1 SGHAT and CDR2 FQNNGV. The length of the CDR3 is 15 residues. The ends were cut back, 2 bases at V and 3 bases at J, with 14 bases in the middle.

The chain has TRBV30 and TRBJ1-3; no firm D call. V was trimmed by 0 bases and J by 0 bases, leaving 3 bases between them. CDR1 and CDR2 (germline): GTSNPN, SVGIG (reference sequence). There are 13 residues in the CDR3. CDR3 DNA sequence: TGTGCCTGGAGTGTAGACTCTGGAAACACCATATATTTT. Its protein product is CAWSVDSGNTIYF.

The V gene is TRBV30, the J gene TRBJ2-7; D perhaps matches TRBD1 (6 bases). Trimming stripped 4 bases from V and 0 bases from J, with 19 bases between. Germline values: CDR1 GTSNPN, CDR2 SVGIG (reference sequence). The CDR3 spans 16 residues. CDR3 in amino acids: CAWTLQGAPPSYEQYF. In DNA form, the CDR3 reads TGTGCCTGGACCCTACAGGGTGCCCCCCCCTCCTACGAGCAGTACTTC.

The V call is TRBV20-1, the J call TRBJ2-7; 9 bases line up with TRBD1. CDR3 size: 13 residues. Unmatched junction bases numbered 4, after V lost 5 bases and J lost 2 bases. From germline, CDR1 is DFQATT and CDR2 SNEGSKA (reference sequence). Here the CDR3 reads CSAPRQGAYEQYF. For the CDR3, the DNA is TGCAGTGCTCCACGACAGGGGGCCTACGAGCAGTACTTC.

V is TRBV9 and J is TRBJ2-1, with D perhaps TRBD2 (5 bases). Germline CDR1 and CDR2: SGDLS and YYNGEE. This CDR3 is 19 amino acids long. V dropped 3 bases and J dropped 0 bases, with 22 bases sitting between them. DNA of the CDR3: TGTGCCAGCAGCGGAGGAGGAGTAGCCACCCTAAGCTCCTACAATGAGCAGTTCTTC. It is translated as CASSGGGVATLSSYNEQFF.

The chain joins TRBV28 to TRBJ2-7; TRBD1 aligns across 7 bases. J gave up 3 bases and V 4 bases, and 15 bases lay outside the gene matches. Germline values: CDR1 MDHEN, CDR2 SYDVKM. The CDR3 runs to 17 residues. For the CDR3, the DNA is TGTGCCAGCAGTTCCCGACAGGGCGCGCCCCTAAACTACGAGCAGTACTTC. Translation: CASSSRQGAPLNYEQYF.